The 13 T cell receptor beta chains below were found in one sample sequenced in a study of T cell changes during pregnancy in multiple sclerosis. This table comes from immunoSEQ multiplex PCR, and its TCRdb copy is limited to in-frame clones, with some not included. The sample lists around 68,000 clones, around nine tenths occurring once. The starting material was CD4+ T cells from peripheral blood mononuclear cells, obtained before pregnancy. The source is a female donor with multiple sclerosis, enrolled in a pregnancy study.

The chain links TRBV6-6 to TRBJ2-2; no reliable D call. The CDR3 has 14 residues. Per the germline V gene, CDR1 is MNHNY and CDR2 is SVGAGI (reference sequence). Deletions cut 6 bases from V and 0 bases from J, with 8 bases between. DNA for the CDR3: TGTGCCAGCAGCTTAGCTGCGAACACCGGGGAGCTGTTTTTT. It is translated as CASSLAANTGELFF.

V gene TRBV5-1 combines with J gene TRBJ2-2; 7 bases line up with TRBD1. Germline loops: CDR1 SGHRS, CDR2 YFSETQ. The V gene end was trimmed by 1 base and the J gene end by 2 bases; junction bases not matched to a gene: 8. The CDR3 consists of 17 residues. The CDR3 DNA sequence: TGCGCCAGCAGCTTGCGGTCGTCAGGGGGTAACACCGGGGAGCTGTTTTTT. As protein: CASSLRSSGGNTGELFF.

CDR3 DNA sequence: TGTGCCACCCTCAAGGTGGGGCAAGCTAACTATGGCTACACCTTC. Translated, it gives CATLKVGQANYGYTF. The gene calls are TRBV6-1 and TRBJ1-2; D is perhaps TRBD1 (5 bases). The CDR3 length is 15 residues. Per germline, CDR1 MNHNS and CDR2 SASEGT. Between the trimmed V and J ends, which lost 10 bases and 0 bases, there was a span of 18 bases.

This clone occurred once. J is TRBJ2-3 and V is TRBV7-6; 7 nucleotides match TRBD2. The germline V gene encodes CDR1 SGHVS and CDR2 FNYEAQ. The CDR3 is made up of 16 amino acids. V shed 1 base, J shed 0 bases, and the junction held 4 bases outside the gene matches. CDR3 coding DNA: TGTGCCAGCAGCTTAGGGGAGGGGCTCAGCACAGATACGCAGTATTTT. Its translation is CASSLGEGLSTDTQYF.

The V call is TRBV19, the J call TRBJ2-5; D perhaps matches TRBD2 (7 bases). The ends were cut back, 0 bases at V and 7 bases at J, with 15 bases in the middle. In germline, CDR1 is LNHDA, CDR2 SQIVND (reference sequence). This CDR3 has 15 amino acids. Written as DNA, the CDR3 is TGTGCCAGTAGTATAGAACGGCGGGGGCGGGGGACCCAGTACTTC. It yields the protein CASSIERRGRGTQYF.

This sequence joins TRBV5-1 and TRBJ2-1; D not certain. The CDR3 is 15 residues long. Per germline, CDR1 SGHRS and CDR2 YFSETQ. The V end lost 2 bases, the J end lost 5 bases, and 14 bases lay between the germline ends. CDR3 protein: CASSFTFKPNNEQFF. The CDR3 region has the DNA TGCGCCAGCAGCTTCACATTTAAACCGAACAATGAGCAGTTCTTC.

J is TRBJ1-4 and V is TRBV29-1; weak D call: TRBD1 (6 bases). CDR3 length equals 13 residues. With 0 bases removed from V and 8 bases from J, the gap between germline ends came to 10 bases. Germline CDR1 is SQVTM and CDR2 is ANQGSEA. CDR3 coding DNA: TGCAGCGTTGAAGACAGGGGTCGGGAAAAACTGTTTTTT. Translating it yields CSVEDRGREKLFF.

The V call is TRBV2, the J call TRBJ2-5; D is undetermined. Trimming took 4 bases from V and 2 from J, leaving 11 bases between them. The length of the CDR3 is 14 residues. Germline assignment: CDR1 SNHLY and CDR2 FYNNEI. The CDR3 nucleotides are TGTGCCAGCAGTGTCCAGTTACAACAAGAGACCCAGTACTTC. Amino acids: CASSVQLQQETQYF.

The gene calls are TRBV6-5 and TRBJ1-2; 12 bases map to TRBD1. V trimming: 5 bases; J trimming: 4 bases; junction bases outside the gene matches: 2. Germline values: CDR1 MNHEY, CDR2 SVGAGI. The CDR3 runs 14 residues. The DNA of the CDR3 is TGTGCCAGCAGTACGGGACAGGGGGCCTATGGCTACACCTTC. Translating it yields CASSTGQGAYGYTF.

This chain uses TRBV21-1 with TRBJ2-1; TRBD1 is the table's D call and was not checked against the DNA. TRBV21-1 is given as a pseudogene. This CDR3 region has 15 residues. The CDR3 DNA reads as TGTGCCAGCAGCAAAGGGGACAACAAATACAATGAGCAGTTCTTC. Encoded protein: CASSKGDNKYNEQFF.

The J gene is TRBJ1-5, the V gene TRBV10-3; 8 nucleotides line up with TRBD1. This CDR3 has 15 amino acids. The V gene end was trimmed by 4 bases and the J gene end by 2 bases; junction bases not matched to a gene: 4. The germline V gene encodes CDR1 ENHRY and CDR2 SYGVKD. CDR3 nucleotides: TGTGCCATCAGTGCCATACAGGGGGGCAATCAGCCCCAGCATTTT. The encoded protein is CAISAIQGGNQPQHF.

The J gene is TRBJ2-1, the V gene TRBV30; D ambiguous. The CDR3 has 12 residues. V lost 4 bases to trimming and J lost 4 bases, with 8 bases between them. Germline V gene sequence: CDR1 GTSNPN, CDR2 SVGIG (reference sequence). Here the CDR3 reads CAWTPGYNEQFF. In DNA, the CDR3 is TGTGCCTGGACCCCAGGTTACAATGAGCAGTTCTTC.

This chain joins TRBV27 and TRBJ1-2; 7 nucleotides agree with TRBD1. From germline, CDR1 is MNHEY and CDR2 SMNVEV (reference sequence). After removal of 4 bases from V and 8 bases from J, the junction contained 10 bases not matched to a gene. The CDR3 is 14 amino acids. In DNA form, the CDR3 reads TGTGCCAGCAGTTCGGACAGGCCACCTACAGGCTACACCTTC. This sequence encodes CASSSDRPPTGYTF.